This TCR beta chain derives from a study of beta chain features in type 1 diabetes. J gave up 8 bases and V 6 bases, and 8 bases lay outside the gene matches. The CDR3 is made up of 15 amino acids. Germline loops: CDR1 LGHNA, CDR2 YNFKEQ. General study findings and limits: TCRB CDR3s from Type 1 diabetes patients were moderately but significantly shorter in all four CD4+ subsets.

What was sequenced were expressed TCRB transcripts, since all of the isolated RNA had been reverse transcribed. The method was immunoSEQ multiplex PCR; TCRdb's version includes in-frame clones alone and lacks a portion of them. The profile shows 550,000 to 850,000 clones, under 15% of them singletons. Regarding this clone: Its specificity is not known.

This chain links TRBV4-2 with TRBJ2-3; 13 positions agree with TRBD2. Input material: naive CD4+ T cells from blood. This sequence originates from a young man with type 1 diabetes. Written as DNA, the CDR3 is TGTGCCAGCAGGCGTGGGACTAGCGGGGCTCTTACGCAGTATTTT. Translation gives CASRRGTSGALTQYF.